The 23 T cell receptor beta chains below all came from one sample that was sequenced in a study of T cell clonality in common variable immunodeficiency. Assay: immunoSEQ multiplex PCR; the TCRdb copy retains only in-frame clones and omits some. The repertoire has around 17,000 clones, none seen only once; the ten largest take about 15%. Study-wide findings and caveats: Fewer deletions and N-nucleotide insertions were reportedly seen in common variable immunodeficiency TCR beta sequences.

No antigen has been assigned to these receptors. The sequenced sample was peripheral blood mononuclear cells. The origin of the receptors is a human donor with common variable immunodeficiency.

The CDR3 loop is CASTSSRGGTVGGYTF. CDR3 DNA, as far as it was read: TGTGCCAGTACCTCAAGTCGGGGAGGTACTGTTGGGGGC. This chain connects TRBV19 to TRBJ1-2; D is ambiguous. The CDR3 extends 3 residues past the end of the read, so its final part is completed from the germline J gene. CDR3 length: 16 residues. Germline CDR1 is LNHDA and CDR2 is SQIVND (reference sequence).

In this sample, this clone turned up many times. The read comes to an end 3 residues before the CDR3 does, leaving the germline J gene to fill in the end. This chain uses TRBV5-4 with TRBJ2-7, with 7 positions matching TRBD1. CDR3 length: 15 residues. The V gene end was trimmed by 2 bases and the J gene end by 0 bases; junction bases not matched to a gene: 5. Germline-derived CDR1 and CDR2 are SGHNT and YYREEE (reference sequence). CDR3 DNA, as far as it was read: TGTGCCAGCAGCTTACCGGGACAGAGCTCCTACGAG. The encoded protein is CASSLPGQSSYE. The CDR3 in full is CASSLPGQSSYEQYF.

In the case of this clone: The read ends 3 residues early relative to the CDR3; the germline J gene fills the gap. The chain links TRBV19 to TRBJ2-1, with TRBD2 identical over 13 bases. V lost 3 bases and J lost 4; bases outside the gene matches: 3. Per the germline V gene, CDR1 is LNHDA and CDR2 is SQIVND (reference sequence). This CDR3 contains 16 residues. The CDR3 spells CASSIPTSGGYNEQFF. The covered CDR3 bases are TGTGCCAGTAGTATCCCGACTAGCGGGGGGTACAATGAG.

Regarding this clone: The CDR3 extends 3 residues past the end of the read, so its final part is completed from the germline J gene. V usage is TRBV5-4 and J usage is TRBJ2-1; 8 nucleotides line up with TRBD2. Germline V gene data show CDR1 as SGHNT and CDR2 as YYREEE (reference sequence). J gave up 6 bases and V 5 bases, and 7 bases lay outside the gene matches. This CDR3 is built from 14 residues. CDR3 loop: CASRPGTSFNEQFF. Incomplete CDR3 DNA: TGTGCCAGCAGGCCCGGGACTAGTTTCAATGAG.

Of note for this clone: The CDR3 end lies 3 residues beyond the end of the read and is filled in from the germline J gene. The chain joins TRBV6-7 to TRBJ1-6, with D possibly TRBD1 on 6 matching bases. TRBV6-7 counts as an open reading frame of uncertain function. Trimming removed 0 bases from V and 12 bases from J, with 27 bases in between. The CDR3 has 19 amino acids. Here the CDR3 reads CASSYSPWSLTTGAKPLHF. The sequenced CDR3 bases are TGTGCCAGCAGTTACTCCCCTTGGAGCCTTACGACAGGTGCTAAACCC.

This clone has just a few counts. Incomplete CDR3 DNA: TGTGCCAGCAGTAAAGGACTAGCGGGAGCGAGGGAGACC. Protein product: CASSKGLAGARET. The full CDR3 protein is CASSKGLAGARETQYF. V usage is TRBV6-1 and J usage is TRBJ2-5; 13 nucleotides agree with TRBD2. The CDR3 extends 3 residues past the end of the read, so its final part is completed from the germline J gene. V shed 5 bases, J shed 5 bases, and the junction held 8 bases outside the gene matches. The CDR3 totals 16 residues. Germline V gene sequence: CDR1 MNHNS, CDR2 SASEGT.

Regarding this clone: The CDR3 end falls 3 residues outside the read, so it is completed with the germline J gene. V and J are TRBV2 and TRBJ1-6; 9 bases fit TRBD1. V lost 11 bases, J lost 7 bases, and 6 bases stayed unmatched. This CDR3 is 13 amino acids long. Germline V gene sequence: CDR1 SNHLY, CDR2 FYNNEI. CDR3 in amino acids: CAGDREGNSPLHF. Incomplete CDR3 DNA: TGTGCCGGGGACAGGGAGGGGAATTCACCC.

This clone occurred many times. The read terminates 3 residues before the CDR3 end, so the remaining end is supplied by the germline J gene. The chain joins TRBV7-9 to TRBJ2-1; D is possibly TRBD1 (6 bases). The CDR3 is made up of 12 amino acids. V shed 5 bases and J shed 9 bases, with 11 bases lying between them. Germline lookup yields CDR1 SEHNR and CDR2 FQNEAQ (reference sequence). This CDR3 is CASSPYRVEQFF. CDR3 bases read: TGTGCCAGCAGCCCCTACAGGGTTGAG.

A word on this clone: The CDR3 goes on 3 residues after the read ends, and that part is filled in from the germline J gene. The chain uses TRBV7-7 and TRBJ2-5; D ambiguous. The CDR3 has 15 residues. The germline V gene encodes CDR1 SSHAT and CDR2 FNYEAQ (reference sequence). The V and J ends lost 2 bases and 5 bases respectively, with 15 bases between them. This CDR3 reads CASSLKGGLWETQYF. Partial CDR3 DNA: TGTGCCAGCAGCTTAAAGGGTGGCTTGTGGGAGACC.

This clone was observed many times. The CDR3 DNA, read in part, is TGTGCCAGCTCACCGGACAGGGCCCTGAACACTGAA. Translating it yields CASSPDRALNTE. The entire CDR3 protein is CASSPDRALNTEAFF. This rearrangement joins TRBV18 to TRBJ1-1, with TRBD1 identical over 8 bases. From the germline J gene comes the end of the CDR3, since the read stops 3 residues before it. The CDR3 is made up of 15 amino acids. CDR1 and CDR2 from the germline V gene are KGHSH and LQKENI. V dropped 3 bases and J dropped 0; count of bases not matched to a gene: 3.

This clone was seen ten or more times. The read ends 3 residues shy of where the CDR3 ends; the end is completed using the germline J gene. This chain uses TRBV19 with TRBJ2-3; tentatively, D is TRBD1 (5 bases). Per germline, CDR1 LNHDA and CDR2 SQIVND (reference sequence). The ends were cut back, 9 bases at V and 0 bases at J, with 10 bases in the middle. The CDR3 consists of 13 residues. CDR3 DNA (partial): TGTGCCAGCAGCAGGGTTAGCACAGATACG. Amino acid sequence: CASSRVSTDT. The complete CDR3 reads CASSRVSTDTQYF.

In regard to this clone: The CDR3 is cut off 3 residues early in the read; its end comes from the germline J gene. This rearrangement joins TRBV23-1 to TRBJ2-2; TRBD1 matches 7 bases. TRBV23-1 falls under the ORF class, with uncertain function. V shed 6 bases, J shed 4 bases, and the junction held 5 bases outside the gene matches. The CDR3 spans 14 residues. CDR3 DNA (partial): TGCGCCAGCAGCCTCAGGGGGTCCACCGGGGAG. Translated, it gives CASSLRGSTGE. The full-length CDR3 reads as CASSLRGSTGELFF.

In the case of this clone: The read ends 3 residues before the CDR3 terminus; that terminus is restored from the germline J gene. This chain links TRBV7-9 with TRBJ2-7, with 8 positions matching TRBD2. V shed 6 bases, J shed 2 bases, and the junction held 9 bases outside the gene matches. This CDR3 spans 15 amino acids. CDR1 is SEHNR and CDR2 is FQNEAQ in the germline V gene (reference sequence). The sequenced part of the CDR3 DNA is TGTGCCAGCAGAGTAGCGGGAAGGGTAACCTACGAG. It translates to CASRVAGRVTYE. The entire CDR3 reads CASRVAGRVTYEQYF. The entire variable domain, with the rest obtained from reference TRBV7-9 and TRBJ2-7, is as follows: DTGVSQNPRHKITKRGQNVTFRCDPISEHNRLYWYRQTLGQGPEFLTYFQNEAQLEKSRLLSDRFSAERPKGSFSTLEIQRTEQGDSAMYLCASRVAGRVTYEQYFGPGTRLTVT.

This clone was seen a handful of times. The CDR3 goes on 3 residues after the read ends, and that part is filled in from the germline J gene. V usage is TRBV2 and J usage is TRBJ2-5; 12 nucleotides line up with TRBD2. V lost 3 bases, J lost 4 bases, and 3 bases stayed unmatched. This CDR3 is 15 amino acids long. Germline assignment: CDR1 SNHLY and CDR2 FYNNEI. CDR3 bases read: TGTGCCAGCAGTGACCTAGCGGGGGGGGGAGAGACC. This translates into CASSDLAGGGET. The whole CDR3 is CASSDLAGGGETQYF.

This clone was recorded a few times. The CDR3 goes on 3 residues after the read ends, and that part is filled in from the germline J gene. V gene TRBV5-1 combines with J gene TRBJ1-1; maybe TRBD1 (6 bases). V lost 0 bases and J 7 bases, leaving 10 bases between the germline ends. CDR1 is SGHRS, CDR2 YFSETQ, per germline. The CDR3 loop spans 13 amino acids. CDR3 residues: CASSLEGQREAFF. CDR3 DNA, as far as it was read: TGCGCCAGCAGCTTGGAAGGACAGCGTGAA. Filled out from reference TRBV5-1 and TRBJ1-1, the complete variable domain reads KAGVTQTPRYLIKTRGQQVTLSCSPISGHRSVSWYQQTPGQGLQFLFEYFSETQRNKGNFPGRFSGRQFSNSRSEMNVSTLELGDSALYLCASSLEGQREAFFGQGTRLTVV.

Many counts were recorded for this clone. The sequence runs out 3 residues before the end of the CDR3; the remainder is reconstructed from the germline J gene. The chain links TRBV23-1 to TRBJ2-3; tentative D call: TRBD1 (6 bases). TRBV23-1 counts as an open reading frame of uncertain function. The length of the CDR3 is 19 residues. The V end lost 7 bases, the J end lost 2 bases, and 28 bases lay between the germline ends. The CDR3 bases that were read are TGCGCCAGCATACAAGGGCAGGGACAATCTCTTAGATTCACAGATACG. It specifies CASIQGQGQSLRFTDT. The full CDR3 protein reads CASIQGQGQSLRFTDTQYF.

This clone was picked up a small number of times. The read ends 3 residues early relative to the CDR3; the germline J gene fills the gap. The chain is built from TRBV2 and TRBJ2-1; weak D call: TRBD2 (6 bases). The CDR3 loop spans 16 amino acids. The V and J ends lost 5 bases and 0 bases respectively, with 14 bases between them. Germline V gene lookup returns CDR1 SNHLY and CDR2 FYNNEI. Partial CDR3 DNA: TGTGCCAGCAGTCTCGTAGCGGCCAGCTCCTACAATGAG. This codes for CASSLVAASSYNE. The CDR3 in its entirety is CASSLVAASSYNEQFF.

In the case of this clone: The sequenced fragment ends 3 residues before the CDR3 boundary, so the rest is inferred from the germline J gene. This chain uses TRBV5-1 with TRBJ2-3; 8 nucleotides align to TRBD2. Germline V gene sequence: CDR1 SGHRS, CDR2 YFSETQ. The CDR3 is 16 amino acids. V dropped 1 base and J dropped 8; count of bases not matched to a gene: 12. CDR3 DNA (partial): TGCGCCAGCAGCTTGCCTACCCTAGGCGGGAGGTCTACG. Protein product: CASSLPTLGGRST. The entire CDR3 is CASSLPTLGGRSTQYF.

With respect to this clone: The CDR3 end lies 3 residues beyond the end of the read and is filled in from the germline J gene. The rearrangement links TRBV7-2 to TRBJ2-6; D gene uncertain. The CDR3 runs 17 residues. From germline, CDR1 is SGHTA and CDR2 FQGNSA. Trimming left V 0 bases short and J 1 base short, with 10 bases between. The CDR3 protein is CASSLAVTTSGANVLTF. CDR3 DNA, as far as it was read: TGTGCCAGCAGCTTAGCGGTTACTACATCTGGGGCCAACGTC.

With respect to this clone: One junction end disagrees with the germline gene, perhaps due to a read error. The missing CDR3 end, 3 residues past where the read stops, is filled in from the germline J gene. The rearrangement uses TRBV2 and TRBJ2-1, with 8 bases matching TRBD2. The CDR3 extends over 14 amino acids. CDR1 and CDR2 from the germline V gene are SNHLY and FYNNEI. This CDR3 is CVSSGLAGYNEQFF. Incomplete CDR3 DNA: TGTGTCAGCAGTGGGTTAGCGGGGTACAATGAG.

This clone was picked up many times. The read falls 3 residues short of the CDR3 end, and the missing part is taken from the germline J gene. The chain uses TRBV6-2 or TRBV6-3 and TRBJ2-1, with D possibly TRBD2 on 6 matching bases. CDR1 and CDR2 (germline): MNHEY, SVGEGT. V lost 5 bases and J 7 bases, leaving 9 bases between the germline ends. CDR3 length: 12 amino acids. CDR3 DNA (partial): TGTGCCAGCAGTCGGGGGTGGAATGAG. Its translation: CASSRGWNE. The complete CDR3 reads CASSRGWNEQFF.

About this clone itself: The sequenced fragment ends 3 residues before the CDR3 boundary, so the rest is inferred from the germline J gene. The gene calls are TRBV5-6 and TRBJ1-2, with TRBD1 identical over 8 bases. CDR1 and CDR2 from the germline V gene are SGHDT and YYEEEE. The CDR3 runs 15 residues. The V and J ends lost 2 bases and 5 bases, in that order; junction bases with no gene match: 8. The CDR3 DNA, read in part, is TGTGCCAGCAGCTTTGGACAGGGACGAGAATATGGC. Its protein is CASSFGQGREYG. The full-length CDR3 reads as CASSFGQGREYGYTF.

This clone was seen only a few times. The read falls 3 residues short of the CDR3 end, and the missing part is taken from the germline J gene. The V gene is TRBV7-9, the J gene TRBJ2-7, with TRBD1 matching 9 bases. The J segment lost 4 bases and the V segment lost 0 bases, leaving 1 base of the junction unmatched. The CDR3 spans 14 residues. CDR1 is SEHNR and CDR2 is FQNEAQ in the germline V gene (reference sequence). CDR3 bases read: TGTGCCAGCAGCTTAGCGGGGACAGGGTACGAG. Its protein product is CASSLAGTGYE. The whole CDR3 protein is CASSLAGTGYEQYF.